Below, one TCR beta chain is given with its context. This entry belongs to a study of blood T cell repertoires in COVID-19. Germline V gives CDR1 SGHVS, CDR2 FNYEAQ. Trimming removed 5 bases from V and 1 base from J; junction bases left unmatched: 4. The CDR3 runs to 15 residues. Produced via immunoSEQ multiplex PCR; TCRdb's table is partial and in-frame only. This sample has some 150,000 clones, with 76% found just once. This sequence originates from a woman over 75 with active or convalescent COVID-19. V and J are TRBV7-6 and TRBJ1-4; TRBD1 agrees at 7 bases. The specimen sequenced was peripheral blood. This CDR3 reads CASSLRTGTNEKLFF. Here the CDR3 DNA reads TGTGCCAGCAGCCTTCGGACAGGAACTAATGAAAAACTGTTTTTT.